This T cell receptor beta chain is drawn from a study of T-cell reconstitution after alpha-beta-depleted transplantation in children. A few counts support this clonotype. Its cognate antigen is unknown. Points from the study as a whole: Two months or so post-transplant, alpha-beta T cells reportedly derived from several hundred expanded graft clones. Elevated TCRbeta diversity at day 60 was traced, in some patients, to surviving recipient T cells and thymic progenitors.

Construction of the TCRbeta library involved unique molecular identifiers. Via MiXCR, TCRdb re-called the PCR reads, giving one row per CDR3 protein. Found here are a few hundred thousand distinct CDR3 sequences, over 25% of them singletons; the top ten hold about a third. The sample consisted of PBMCs, taken before TCRalphabeta/CD19-depleted stem cell transplant. This receptor was taken from a boy in the first two years of life with Wiskott-Aldrich syndrome, due to receive a stem cell transplant.

CDR3 DNA sequence: TGTGCCAGCAGCCAGGCCGGGACTGACAATCAGCCCCAGCATTTT. Its protein product is CASSQAGTDNQPQHF. The genes are TRBV3-1 and TRBJ1-5; D might be TRBD1 (5 bases). Germline V gives CDR1 LGHDT, CDR2 YNNKEL (reference sequence). Trimming took 3 bases from V and 3 from J, leaving 12 bases between them. The CDR3 runs to 15 residues.